A selection of T cell receptor beta chains follows, all from one sample in a study of T cell changes during pregnancy in multiple sclerosis. Using immunoSEQ multiplex PCR, the repertoire was profiled, and TCRdb retains in-frame clones only, with some absent. The table includes roughly 64,000 clones, around 90% detected once. The material sequenced was peripheral blood, taken in the third trimester of pregnancy. Every receptor here comes from a female donor in good health, enrolled as a control in a pregnancy study. Both conserved end residues are part of each CDR3. A D gene is named only where the DNA matches it firmly. Clone size appears in some rows only: once, few, many, or a class for an expanded clone.

J	V	D	size	CDR3	DNA
TRBJ2-5	TRBV15	.	.	CATSREGQRRETQYF	TGTGCCACCAGCAGAGAAGGACAGCGGAGAGAGACCCAGTACTTC
TRBJ1-2	TRBV5-4	TRBD1	.	CASSQGTGVFDGYTF	TGTGCCAGCAGCCAAGGGACAGGGGTATTCGATGGCTACACCTTC
TRBJ1-5	TRBV5-8	.	.	CASSLDVGTRGNQPQHF	TGTGCCAGCAGCTTGGATGTCGGGACAAGGGGCAATCAGCCCCAGCATTTT
TRBJ2-1	TRBV7-8	.	once	CASSFRLNEQFF	TGTGCCAGCAGCTTCCGACTTAATGAGCAGTTCTTC
TRBJ2-1	TRBV27	TRBD2	.	CASSSLAGVYNEQFF	TGTGCCAGCAGTTCGCTAGCGGGAGTTTACAATGAGCAGTTCTTC
TRBJ2-3	TRBV5-1	.	.	CASSWDFPGGTQYF	TGCGCCAGCAGCTGGGACTTCCCGGGCGGTACGCAGTATTTT
TRBJ1-5	TRBV10-3	TRBD1	.	CAISDLGQGNQPQHF	TGTGCCATCAGTGACCTTGGACAGGGCAATCAGCCCCAGCATTTT
TRBJ2-2	TRBV5-6	TRBD2	.	CASSVAGAPLTGELFF	TGTGCCAGCAGTGTAGCGGGAGCGCCTCTCACCGGGGAGCTGTTTTTT
TRBJ1-4	TRBV7-2	.	once	CASRPTGSPNEKLFF	TGTGCCAGCAGGCCCACAGGGTCCCCTAATGAAAAACTGTTTTTT
TRBJ1-5	TRBV2	.	.	CASRTERGSNQPQHF	TGTGCCAGCCGGACAGAGAGAGGTAGCAATCAGCCCCAGCATTTT
TRBJ2-1	TRBV7-8	.	.	CASSLAGLMTAYNEQFF	TGTGCCAGCAGCTTAGCGGGACTTATGACGGCCTACAATGAGCAGTTCTTC
TRBJ1-4	TRBV27	.	.	CASSLGRQGTINEKLFF	TGTGCCAGCAGTTTGGGGCGGCAGGGAACCATTAATGAAAAACTGTTTTTT
TRBJ2-1	TRBV6-1	.	.	CASSAQGGEQFF	TGTGCCAGCAGTGCCCAGGGGGGTGAGCAGTTCTTC
TRBJ1-5	TRBV27	TRBD1	.	CASSPDRARQPQHF	TGTGCCAGCAGTCCCGACAGGGCACGACAGCCCCAGCATTTT
TRBJ2-1	TRBV6-5	TRBD2	.	CASKTSGGPLDEQFF	TGTGCCAGCAAGACTAGCGGGGGGCCTTTGGATGAGCAGTTCTTC
TRBJ2-1	TRBV7-2	TRBD2	.	CASSVLAGGLINEQFF	TGTGCCAGCAGCGTACTAGCGGGGGGGCTAATTAATGAGCAGTTCTTC
TRBJ1-5	TRBV7-2	.	.	CASSFTQSNQPQHF	TGTGCCAGCAGCTTTACGCAGAGCAATCAGCCCCAGCATTTT
TRBJ1-1	TRBV25-1	.	.	CASSEIGGNTEAFF	TGTGCCAGCAGTGAGATAGGCGGGAACACTGAAGCTTTCTTT
TRBJ1-4	TRBV29-1	TRBD1	many	CSALITDRGSEKLFF	TGCAGCGCACTTATAACGGACAGGGGAAGCGAAAAACTGTTTTTT
TRBJ2-1	TRBV27	TRBD2	.	CASSLFSSGAQSSYNEQFF	TGTGCCAGCAGTTTATTTTCTAGCGGGGCGCAGAGCTCCTACAATGAGCAGTTCTTC
TRBJ2-2	TRBV19	.	.	CASSIGQIDTGELFF	TGTGCCAGTAGTATAGGACAGATAGACACCGGGGAGCTGTTTTTT
TRBJ2-7	TRBV2	.	.	CASRRGMVAVDSYEQYF	TGTGCCAGCAGAAGAGGTATGGTAGCGGTCGATTCCTACGAGCAGTACTTC
TRBJ1-5	TRBV6-1	.	.	CATLNGGNQPQHF	TGTGCCACTTTAAATGGGGGGAATCAGCCCCAGCATTTT
TRBJ1-2	TRBV6-6	TRBD1	.	CASSSPGQGVPDGTF	TGTGCCAGCAGCTCACCGGGACAGGGGGTGCCTGATGGCACCTTC
TRBJ2-2	TRBV5-1	TRBD1	.	CASSLDREGGELFF	TGCGCCAGCAGCCTGGACAGGGAAGGCGGGGAGCTGTTTTTT
TRBJ2-7	TRBV5-1	TRBD1	.	CASSSGQPPYEQYF	TGCGCCAGCAGCTCGGGACAGCCTCCCTACGAGCAGTACTTC
TRBJ1-5	TRBV7-2	.	once	CASSLATKLPQHF	TGTGCCAGCAGCTTAGCAACTAAACTACCCCAGCATTTT
TRBJ1-1	TRBV18	.	.	CASSPSMNTEAFF	TGTGCCAGCTCACCATCCATGAACACTGAAGCTTTCTTT
TRBJ2-7	TRBV15	TRBD2	.	CATSSGVLAGGNEQYF	TGTGCCACCAGCAGTGGGGTACTAGCGGGGGGAAACGAGCAGTACTTC
TRBJ1-4	TRBV30	TRBD1	.	CAGEWDRYNEKLFF	TGTGCCGGGGAATGGGACAGATATAATGAAAAACTGTTTTTT
TRBJ1-4	TRBV21-1	.	.	CASSKRCERNEKLFF	TGTGCCAGCAGCAAGCGCTGCGAGCGTAATGAAAAACTGTTTTTT
TRBJ2-7	TRBV9	.	.	CASSKTGSGILHEQYF	TGTGCCAGCAGTAAAACAGGGTCGGGGATACTCCACGAGCAGTACTTC
TRBJ1-2	TRBV7-9	.	.	CASSPSEGGYTF	TGTGCCAGCAGCCCCAGTGAGGGTGGCTACACCTTC
TRBJ2-2	TRBV7-7	.	.	CASSLSGELFF	TGTGCCAGCAGCCTCAGTGGGGAGCTGTTTTTT
TRBJ1-1	TRBV25-1	.	.	CASSKTGSGGAFF	TGTGCCAGCAGTAAAACGGGCAGCGGAGGAGCTTTCTTT
TRBJ1-4	TRBV27	.	.	CASSLFTTNEKLFF	TGTGCCAGCAGTTTATTCACAACTAATGAAAAACTGTTTTTT
TRBJ2-1	TRBV4-3	TRBD1	.	CASSHVQGAIINEQFF	TGCGCCAGCAGCCATGTACAGGGGGCGATTATAAATGAGCAGTTCTTC
TRBJ1-2	TRBV6-5	TRBD1	few	CASSPNRGLYGYTF	TGTGCCAGCAGTCCGAACAGGGGGCTCTATGGCTACACCTTC
TRBJ2-1	TRBV11-2	TRBD2	.	CASIQWGSRLANEQFF	TGTGCCAGCATCCAGTGGGGTAGCAGACTAGCTAATGAGCAGTTCTTC
TRBJ1-5	TRBV4-2	TRBD1	.	CASSQAGTGSSNQPQHF	TGTGCCAGCAGCCAGGCCGGGACAGGGTCTAGCAATCAGCCCCAGCATTTT
TRBJ1-2	TRBV11-1	.	.	CASSLLSVLNYGYTF	TGTGCCAGCAGCTTATTGTCAGTTTTAAACTATGGCTACACCTTC
TRBJ1-5	TRBV19	TRBD1	.	CASTLGQGLNQPQHF	TGTGCCAGTACCCTAGGACAGGGGCTTAATCAGCCCCAGCATTTT
TRBJ1-4	TRBV29-1	.	.	CSVAPGAREKLFF	TGCAGCGTCGCTCCAGGGGCGAGGGAAAAACTGTTTTTT
TRBJ1-6	TRBV7-2	.	.	CASSLEGPGGGINSPLHF	TGTGCCAGCAGCTTAGAGGGGCCGGGGGGAGGGATTAATTCACCCCTCCACTTT
TRBJ2-7	TRBV6-5	.	once	CASSRTGTTYEQYF	TGTGCCAGCAGCCGAACAGGGACTACGTACGAGCAGTACTTC
TRBJ2-5	TRBV10-3	.	.	CAISGGRQGQETQYF	TGTGCCATCAGCGGCGGCAGGCAGGGTCAAGAGACCCAGTACTTC
TRBJ1-1	TRBV13	TRBD1	.	CASSSWDRLNTEAFF	TGTGCCAGCAGCTCATGGGACAGATTGAACACTGAAGCTTTCTTT
TRBJ1-3	TRBV6-5	TRBD1	.	CASSRTGGGGNTIYF	TGTGCCAGCAGCCGTACAGGGGGCGGTGGAAACACCATATATTTT